Shown below are 18 T cell receptor beta chains from a single sample sequenced in a study of response to subunit inactivated influenza vaccine. TCRdb called the RT-PCR reads again in MiXCR, with one record for every CDR3 protein. The sample shows 550,000 to 650,000 distinct CDR3 sequences, 10% to 15% of them seen only once. This specimen was PBMCs from blood, taken on the day of vaccination. The origin of the receptors is a man over 45 who received an inactivated influenza vaccine.

This clonotype appeared a few times. The rearrangement uses TRBV18 and TRBJ2-5; D is perhaps TRBD2 (5 bases). The CDR3 runs to 17 residues. The V gene's germline CDR1 is KGHSH and CDR2 LQKENI. With 2 bases removed from V and 1 base from J, the gap between germline ends came to 17 bases. The CDR3 DNA sequence: TGTGCCAGCTCACCATATGAGGGCTCGTGGAGCCAAGAGACCCAGTACTTC. It specifies CASSPYEGSWSQETQYF.

The chain is built from TRBV7-9 and TRBJ2-2; D possibly corresponds to TRBD1 (5 bases). Looked up from germline, CDR1 is SEHNR and CDR2 is FQNEAQ (reference sequence). CDR3 length equals 14 residues. The V end was cut by 5 bases, the J end by 0 bases, with 7 bases between. The CDR3 spells CASSKTANTGELFF. The CDR3 DNA is TGTGCCAGCAGCAAGACAGCGAACACCGGGGAGCTGTTTTTT.

This clonotype was found a few times. This chain uses TRBV25-1 with TRBJ2-1; tentative D call: TRBD1 (5 bases). Germline CDR1 MGHDK, CDR2 SYGVNS. V lost 4 bases, J lost 0 bases, and 16 bases lay in between. There are 17 residues in the CDR3. CDR3 DNA sequence: TGTGCCAGCAGTGGCGATATACAGGCGAGCTCCTACAATGAGCAGTTCTTC. Translating it yields CASSGDIQASSYNEQFF.

The chain couples TRBV19 to TRBJ2-2; no clear D gene. V was trimmed by 4 bases and J by 5 bases, leaving 11 bases between them. Germline values: CDR1 LNHDA, CDR2 SQIVND (reference sequence). The CDR3 totals 14 residues. The CDR3 protein is CASSNRVLTGELFF. CDR3 sequence (DNA): TGTGCCAGTAGTAATCGGGTTCTGACCGGGGAGCTGTTTTTT.

The rearrangement links TRBV18 to TRBJ1-2, with 7 bases aligning to TRBD1. The CDR3 sequence is 15 residues long. Germline V gives CDR1 KGHSH, CDR2 LQKENI. V trimming: 4 bases; J trimming: 4 bases; junction bases outside the gene matches: 9. CDR3: CASSRLGQPIYGYTF. CDR3 coding DNA: TGTGCCAGCTCACGATTGGGACAGCCTATCTATGGCTACACCTTC.

In this sample, this clonotype turned up a few times. J is TRBJ2-6 and V is TRBV5-6, with no clear D. Germline V gene sequence: CDR1 SGHDT, CDR2 YYEEEE. This CDR3 has 15 amino acids. V lost 3 bases, J lost 2 bases, and 9 bases lay in between. Written as DNA, the CDR3 is TGTGCCAGCAGCTCCCGATTCACTGGGGCCAACGTCCTGACTTTC. Protein: CASSSRFTGANVLTF.

This clonotype occurred a few times. CDR3 DNA: TGTGCCAGCAGTTACTCAGGTCTAGCGGCAGCCCACGAGCAGTACTTC. Translating it yields CASSYSGLAAAHEQYF. The J gene is TRBJ2-7, the V gene TRBV6-5, with 7 bases aligning to TRBD2. With V trimmed by 0 bases and J by 5 bases, 10 bases remained unmatched. CDR1 MNHEY and CDR2 SVGAGI come from the germline V gene. This CDR3 spans 16 amino acids.

This clonotype was counted ten times or more. The chain joins TRBV3-1 to TRBJ1-3; D gene ambiguous. The V and J ends lost 2 bases and 0 bases respectively, with 11 bases between them. The CDR3 consists of 16 residues. CDR1 and CDR2 (germline): LGHDT, YNNKEL (reference sequence). The CDR3 nucleotides are TGTGCCAGCAGCCAAAACACCCCCAGCTCTGGAAACACCATATATTTT. Amino acid sequence: CASSQNTPSSGNTIYF.

The table lists this clonotype with many counts. This chain uses TRBV7-6 with TRBJ2-1; TRBD2 matches at 7 bases. This CDR3 contains 16 residues. The V and J ends lost 5 bases and 4 bases, in that order; junction bases with no gene match: 11. Germline assignment: CDR1 SGHVS and CDR2 FNYEAQ. The CDR3 loop is CASSPTRGDLYNEQFF. CDR3 coding DNA: TGTGCCAGCAGCCCGACTCGGGGGGATTTATACAATGAGCAGTTCTTC.

This clonotype was found many times. The chain has TRBV6-5 and TRBJ2-7; D is unclear. The CDR3 totals 14 residues. V dropped 2 bases and J dropped 0 bases, with 8 bases sitting between them. CDR1 and CDR2 (germline): MNHEY, SVGAGI. The CDR3 sequence: CASSYVDGSYEQYF. As DNA, the CDR3 is TGTGCCAGCAGTTACGTAGACGGCTCCTACGAGCAGTACTTC.

This clonotype was found a few times. The gene calls are TRBV10-3 and TRBJ2-2; D gene uncertain. Germline V gene sequence: CDR1 ENHRY, CDR2 SYGVKD. The CDR3 has 14 residues. Trimming shortened V by 2 bases and J by 3 bases, and 7 bases separated the two germline ends. In nucleotides, the CDR3 is TGTGCCATCAGTGAGCGGCAGCACACCGGGGAGCTGTTTTTT. It translates to CAISERQHTGELFF.

CDR3 loop: CASAVASGLYTDTQYF. In DNA form, the CDR3 reads TGTGCCAGCGCTGTGGCCAGCGGGCTATACACAGATACGCAGTATTTT. The genes are TRBV12-3 or TRBV12-4 and TRBJ2-3; maybe TRBD2 (6 bases). Deletions cut 8 bases from V and 2 bases from J, with 20 bases between. The CDR3 contains 16 residues.

The chain employs TRBV3-1 and TRBJ1-1; no reliable D call. Germline lookup yields CDR1 LGHDT and CDR2 YNNKEL (reference sequence). Trimming pared 1 base from V and 8 bases from J, leaving 14 bases between. This CDR3 has 14 amino acids. Written as DNA, the CDR3 is TGTGCCAGCAGCCAAGGGTTCGCCAGCGCCGAAGCTTTCTTT. As protein: CASSQGFASAEAFF.

This rearrangement joins TRBV4-2 to TRBJ2-3, with D perhaps matching TRBD2 (6 bases). This CDR3 is built from 16 residues. V was clipped by 4 bases and J by 6 bases, with 20 bases between them. From germline, CDR1 is LGHNA and CDR2 YNFKEQ. DNA for the CDR3: TGTGCCAGCAGCCGGCTGACTAGTCAACTTGAGGATACGCAGTATTTT. Protein sequence: CASSRLTSQLEDTQYF.

The V and J genes are TRBV15 and TRBJ2-5, with D unclear. The germline V gene has CDR1 LNHNV and CDR2 YYDKDF (reference sequence). This CDR3 comprises 12 residues. V lost 3 bases and J 3 bases, leaving 5 bases between the germline ends. DNA of the CDR3: TGTGCCACCAGCAGTGATAAAGAGACCCAGTACTTC. Translated, it gives CATSSDKETQYF.

J is TRBJ1-2 and V is TRBV6-1; TRBD1 is a possible D gene (5 bases). V was clipped by 5 bases and J by 9 bases, with 22 bases between them. The CDR3 runs 15 residues. Germline assignment: CDR1 MNHNS and CDR2 SASEGT. In DNA form, the CDR3 reads TGTGCCAGCAGTCCAGACAGATTGGTTCGAACAAGCTACACCTTC. It encodes CASSPDRLVRTSYTF.

This chain uses TRBV7-8 with TRBJ2-3; 15 positions agree with TRBD2. Germline assignment: CDR1 SGHVS and CDR2 FQNEAQ. V was pared by 3 bases and J by 4 bases, with 2 bases of the junction left unmatched. This CDR3 contains 16 residues. CDR3 sequence reads: CASSFGTSGGPDTQYF. The CDR3 DNA reads TGTGCCAGCAGCTTCGGGACTAGCGGGGGGCCAGATACGCAGTATTTT.

This clonotype was observed a few times. This chain connects TRBV5-6 to TRBJ2-7; no firm D call. The germline gives CDR1 SGHDT, CDR2 YYEEEE. With 6 bases removed from V and 1 base from J, the gap between germline ends came to 14 bases. The CDR3 consists of 14 residues. Here the CDR3 DNA reads TGTGCCAGCACCTTCTCTATGGAATCCTACGAGCAGTACTTC. It translates to CASTFSMESYEQYF.